A single sample is the source of the 21 T cell receptor beta chains below, sequenced in a study of T cell changes during pregnancy in multiple sclerosis. Profiling relied on immunoSEQ multiplex PCR, and the TCRdb table lists in-frame clones only, not all of them. The sample lists some 93,000 clones, roughly 89% occurring once. This specimen consisted of peripheral blood, obtained after pregnancy. These receptors all come from a female donor in good health, enrolled as a control in a pregnancy study.

This sequence joins TRBV7-2 and TRBJ2-7; possibly TRBD2 for D (6 bases). Trimming removed 6 bases from V and 7 bases from J, with 16 bases in between. CDR1 SGHTA and CDR2 FQGNSA come from the germline V gene. The CDR3 runs to 13 residues. The CDR3: CASRLSSAQEQYF. Here the CDR3 DNA reads TGTGCCAGCAGGCTCTCTAGCGCCCAAGAGCAGTACTTC.

This clone has only one observation. This chain uses TRBV7-2 with TRBJ2-5, with 7 bases identical to TRBD1. The germline V gene has CDR1 SGHTA and CDR2 FQGNSA. The CDR3 is 16 residues long. The trim removed 5 bases at V and 1 base at J, leaving 10 bases unmatched. CDR3 protein: CASSSRDSRRQETQYF. The CDR3 DNA follows: TGTGCCAGCAGCAGCAGGGACAGCCGGCGCCAAGAGACCCAGTACTTC.

The chain recombines TRBV28 with TRBJ1-5, with D maybe TRBD1 (5 bases). CDR1 is MDHEN and CDR2 is SYDVKM in the germline V gene. The CDR3 is 13 amino acids. With 5 bases removed from V and 6 bases from J, the gap between germline ends came to 11 bases. The CDR3 is CASSGLGRQPQHF. DNA for the CDR3: TGTGCCAGCAGTGGTCTGGGGCGTCAGCCCCAGCATTTT. Based on the CDR3 plus reference TRBV28 and TRBJ1-5, the full variable domain is DVKVTQSSRYLVKRTGEKVFLECVQDMDHENMFWYRQDPGLGLRLIYFSYDVKMKEKGDIPEGYSVSREKKERFSLILESASTNQTSMYLCASSGLGRQPQHFGDGTRLSIL.

The chain uses TRBV4-3 and TRBJ2-2; TRBD1 might be the D (5 bases). Germline CDR1 and CDR2: LGHNA and YSLEER. V was cut by 9 bases and J by 5 bases, with 16 bases left in between. This CDR3 has 14 amino acids. The CDR3 loop is CASLPGRVTGELFF. Here the CDR3 DNA reads TGCGCCAGTCTCCCAGGGCGAGTAACCGGGGAGCTGTTTTTT.

The table lists this clone with a count of one. The chain couples TRBV11-2 to TRBJ1-2; tentatively, D is TRBD1 (6 bases). The V end lost 4 bases, the J end lost 2 bases, and 8 bases lay between the germline ends. The CDR3 extends over 13 amino acids. Germline values: CDR1 SGHAT, CDR2 FQNNGV. The CDR3 protein is CASSSDRNYGYTF. CDR3 DNA: TGTGCCAGCAGCTCCGACAGGAACTATGGCTACACCTTC.

The chain carries TRBV30 and TRBJ2-2, with 12 nucleotides matching TRBD2. Germline trimming cut 0 bases from V and 6 bases from J; bases unmatched to any gene: 8. Germline V gene data show CDR1 as GTSNPN and CDR2 as SVGIG (reference sequence). The CDR3 length is 17 residues. CDR3 coding DNA: TGTGCCTGGAGTGTCGGTCTAGCGGGGGGGCCTTCCGGGGAGCTGTTTTTT. Translated: CAWSVGLAGGPSGELFF. The complete variable domain, with remaining parts taken from reference TRBV30 and TRBJ2-2, reads SQTIHQWPATLVQPVGSPLSLECTVEGTSNPNLYWYRQAAGRGLQLLFYSVGIGQISSEVPQNLSASRPQDRQFILSSKKLLLSDSGFYLCAWSVGLAGGPSGELFFGEGSRLTVL.

The chain has TRBV19 and TRBJ1-1; D is perhaps TRBD1 (5 bases). Deletions cut 1 base from V and 5 bases from J, with 11 bases between. The CDR3 is 14 residues long. Looked up from germline, CDR1 is LNHDA and CDR2 is SQIVND (reference sequence). The chain's CDR3 is CASSIVWTSTEAFF. The CDR3 bases are TGTGCCAGTAGTATAGTATGGACATCGACTGAAGCTTTCTTT. The full variable domain, with the rest looked up from reference TRBV19 and TRBJ1-1, is DGGITQSPKYLFRKEGQNVTLSCEQNLNHDAMYWYRQDPGQGLRLIYYSQIVNDFQKGDIAEGYSVSREKKESFPLTVTSAQKNPTAFYLCASSIVWTSTEAFFGQGTRLTVV.

V gene TRBV5-6 combines with J gene TRBJ2-3, with a tentative D call TRBD2 (5 bases). Germline V gene sequence: CDR1 SGHDT, CDR2 YYEEEE. This CDR3 has 13 amino acids. V lost 4 bases, J lost 3 bases, and 9 bases lay in between. The CDR3 protein is CASSPRLTDTQYF. The CDR3, as DNA: TGTGCCAGCAGCCCCAGACTAACAGATACGCAGTATTTT.

The chain uses TRBV19 and TRBJ1-5; 8 nucleotides line up with TRBD1. CDR3 length equals 16 residues. CDR1 is LNHDA, CDR2 SQIVND, per germline (reference sequence). Trimming removed 8 bases from V and 5 bases from J; junction bases left unmatched: 14. CDR3 in DNA: TGTGCCAGTTCCAGGACAGGGAAAGGTGTAGATCAGCCCCAGCATTTT. Translated, it gives CASSRTGKGVDQPQHF.

The chain recombines TRBV7-9 with TRBJ2-7; 10 bases line up with TRBD1. With V trimmed by 5 bases and J by 2 bases, 9 bases remained unmatched. The germline CDR1 and CDR2 sequences are SEHNR and FQNEAQ (reference sequence). CDR3 length: 16 residues. CDR3 nucleotides: TGTGCCAGCAGCCCGGGACAGGGGCAAAACCCCTACGAGCAGTACTTC. Its protein product is CASSPGQGQNPYEQYF.

This clone was seen just once. The chain recombines TRBV5-6 with TRBJ2-7; TRBD1 matches at 11 bases. The germline V gene encodes CDR1 SGHDT and CDR2 YYEEEE. V trimming: 4 bases; J trimming: 3 bases; junction bases outside the gene matches: 3. This CDR3 has 14 residues. This CDR3 is CASSRGTGGYEQYF. In DNA form, the CDR3 reads TGTGCCAGCAGCCGAGGGACAGGGGGCTACGAGCAGTACTTC. The complete variable domain, with remaining parts taken from reference TRBV5-6 and TRBJ2-7, reads DAGVTQSPTHLIKTRGQQVTLRCSPKSGHDTVSWYQQALGQGPQFIFQYYEEEERQRGNFPDRFSGHQFPNYSSELNVNALLLGDSALYLCASSRGTGGYEQYFGPGTRLTVT.

V is TRBV14 and J is TRBJ2-7; the D gene is possibly TRBD1 (5 bases). The CDR3 runs 16 residues. Germline assignment: CDR1 SGHDN and CDR2 FVKESK. Trimming pared 3 bases from V and 3 bases from J, leaving 18 bases between. The CDR3 region is CASSQGPAFLGYEQYF. The CDR3 nucleotides are TGTGCCAGCAGCCAGGGGCCCGCTTTTCTGGGCTACGAGCAGTACTTC.

This chain uses TRBV4-3 with TRBJ2-3; 15 positions match TRBD2. The CDR3 is 15 amino acids. From germline, CDR1 is LGHNA and CDR2 YSLEER. V lost 4 bases to trimming and J lost 6 bases; unmatched junction nucleotides: 2. The CDR3 sequence is CASSRGLAGGDTQYF. In DNA, the CDR3 is TGCGCCAGCAGCCGAGGACTAGCGGGGGGGGATACGCAGTATTTT.

CDR3 coding DNA: TGTGCCAGCAGTTTGGGGGGTTTCTCAGAGACCCAGTACTTC. As protein: CASSLGGFSETQYF. This rearrangement joins TRBV7-3 to TRBJ2-5, with TRBD2 as a possible D gene (6 bases). V was pared by 6 bases and J by 4 bases, with 15 bases between. Germline V CDR1 and CDR2: SGHTA, FQGTGA. CDR3 length: 14 amino acids.

The chain links TRBV7-8 to TRBJ2-1; 10 bases are shared with TRBD2. V was clipped by 0 bases and J by 2 bases; unmatched bases: 4. This CDR3 contains 17 residues. The V gene's germline CDR1 is SGHVS and CDR2 FQNEAQ. In nucleotides, the CDR3 is TGTGCCAGCAGCTTAGCCCTAGCGGGGGCAACCTACAATGAGCAGTTCTTC. It specifies CASSLALAGATYNEQFF.

This rearrangement joins TRBV6-6 to TRBJ1-1; a possible D gene is TRBD1 (6 bases). Trimming removed 0 bases from V and 3 bases from J, with 8 bases in between. The CDR3 runs 14 residues. Germline CDR1 MNHNY, CDR2 SVGAGI (reference sequence). CDR3: CASSYSKGDTEAFF. DNA of the CDR3: TGTGCCAGCAGTTACTCGAAGGGGGACACTGAAGCTTTCTTT.

The chain recombines TRBV2 with TRBJ2-7; 10 bases agree with TRBD1. The J segment lost 2 bases and the V segment lost 3 bases, leaving 4 bases of the junction unmatched. The CDR3 has 15 residues. Germline V gives CDR1 SNHLY, CDR2 FYNNEI. The CDR3, as DNA: TGTGCCAGCAGTGATGAGACAGGGGGCCCCTACGAGCAGTACTTC. Translated, it gives CASSDETGGPYEQYF.

The CDR3 region is CASSQAGVTGELFF. CDR3 nucleotide sequence: TGTGCCAGCAGCCAAGCAGGTGTTACCGGGGAGCTGTTTTTT. The chain links TRBV14 to TRBJ2-2; D unresolved. This CDR3 contains 14 residues. V was cut by 1 base and J by 5 bases, with 8 bases left in between. Germline V gene lookup returns CDR1 SGHDN and CDR2 FVKESK.

This chain connects TRBV9 to TRBJ1-6; D gene unclear. V was cut by 6 bases and J by 5 bases, with 21 bases left in between. This CDR3 has 17 residues. Germline CDR1 reads SGDLS; CDR2 reads YYNGEE. CDR3: CASKSGVGAGNNSPLHF. CDR3 DNA: TGTGCCAGCAAATCCGGGGTGGGTGCCGGAAATAATTCACCCCTCCACTTT. Together with reference TRBV9 and TRBJ1-6, the CDR3 gives the full variable domain: DSGVTQTPKHLITATGQRVTLRCSPRSGDLSVYWYQQSLDQGLQFLIQYYNGEERAKGNILERFSAQQFPDLHSELNLSSLELGDSALYFCASKSGVGAGNNSPLHFGNGTRLTVT.

The J gene is TRBJ2-3, the V gene TRBV28; possible D gene TRBD1, 5 bases. CDR3 length: 15 amino acids. Trimming cost V 6 bases and J 6 bases, with 19 bases left between them. CDR1 and CDR2 from the germline V gene are MDHEN and SYDVKM. The chain's CDR3 is CASSTTRGFTDTQYF. The CDR3 bases are TGTGCCAGCAGCACTACAAGGGGCTTTACCGATACGCAGTATTTT.

The rearrangement links TRBV27 to TRBJ1-2; maybe TRBD1 (5 bases). CDR3 length: 15 amino acids. Germline values: CDR1 MNHEY, CDR2 SMNVEV (reference sequence). V was trimmed by 4 bases and J by 4 bases, leaving 16 bases between them. The DNA of the CDR3 is TGTGCCAGCAGTTCCGGGGGAACCCTATCCTATGGCTACACCTTC. Its protein is CASSSGGTLSYGYTF.